The 8 T cell receptor beta chains given below trace back to one sample, sequenced in a study of blood T cells in healthy people across ages. Combining a sample-barcoded 5' primer with a J-beta primer mix, a second PCR ran for 7 to 11 cycles. TCRdb re-analysed the 5' RACE reads in MiXCR, keeping a single row per CDR3 protein. The data contain over 500,000 distinct CDR3 sequences, over 40% of them singletons. Sequenced material: blood. These receptors were taken from a woman at least 80 years old in good health.

This chain connects TRBV20-1 to TRBJ1-4, with D perhaps matching TRBD1 (6 bases). Trimming removed 6 bases at V and 10 bases at J, with 18 bases between. Per germline, CDR1 DFQATT and CDR2 SNEGSKA (reference sequence). The CDR3 has 13 residues. The CDR3 DNA sequence: TGCAGTGCCGAGGGGGGGTTACCCAGAAAACTGTTTTTT. Its protein is CSAEGGLPRKLFF.

This clonotype was picked up many times. V usage is TRBV28 and J usage is TRBJ1-2; tentatively, D is TRBD1 (6 bases). The V end was cut by 11 bases, the J end by 2 bases, with 15 bases between. From germline, CDR1 is MDHEN and CDR2 SYDVKM. There are 13 residues in the CDR3. The CDR3 here is CASQLQGNYGYTF. For the CDR3, the DNA is TGTGCCTCTCAATTACAGGGAAACTATGGCTACACCTTC.

The gene calls are TRBV7-2 and TRBJ2-1; D uncertain. CDR1 and CDR2 from the germline V gene are SGHTA and FQGNSA. Trimming stripped 5 bases from V and 6 bases from J, with 17 bases between. This CDR3 is built from 15 residues. CDR3: CASSVSRVRSNEQFF. In nucleotides, the CDR3 is TGTGCCAGCAGCGTTTCCCGTGTTCGCTCCAATGAGCAGTTCTTC.

This clonotype was seen a handful of times. The chain is built from TRBV3-1 and TRBJ2-3; D not certain. Germline assignment: CDR1 LGHDT and CDR2 YNNKEL (reference sequence). The CDR3 runs 15 residues. V lost 4 bases and J 2 bases, leaving 13 bases between the germline ends. The CDR3 region has the DNA TGTGCCAGCAGCCTCGGACGAGTCGACACAGATACGCAGTATTTT. This sequence encodes CASSLGRVDTDTQYF.

The chain joins TRBV27 to TRBJ2-3; TRBD1 is a possible D gene (5 bases). This CDR3 contains 15 residues. Trimming shortened V by 4 bases and J by 0 bases, and 11 bases separated the two germline ends. Germline-derived CDR1 and CDR2 are MNHEY and SMNVEV (reference sequence). Written as DNA, the CDR3 is TGTGCCAGCAGTTATGGGGCTGGAAGCACAGATACGCAGTATTTT. Amino acid sequence: CASSYGAGSTDTQYF.

The chain joins TRBV20-1 to TRBJ2-5; TRBD2 matches at 7 bases. Germline CDR1 reads DFQATT; CDR2 reads SNEGSKA (reference sequence). The CDR3 runs to 14 residues. Trimming removed 5 bases from V and 0 bases from J; junction bases left unmatched: 6. CDR3 in amino acids: CSAVRLANQETQYF. The DNA of the CDR3 is TGCAGTGCTGTTCGACTAGCCAACCAAGAGACCCAGTACTTC.

This clonotype was detected once. This chain links TRBV28 with TRBJ2-5; 7 bases match TRBD1. V lost 5 bases, J lost 3 bases, and 12 bases stayed unmatched. The length of the CDR3 is 16 residues. Germline lookup yields CDR1 MDHEN and CDR2 SYDVKM. The DNA for the CDR3 is TGTGCCAGCAGTAGCACCGACAGGGCTTCGAAAGAGACCCAGTACTTC. Translating it yields CASSSTDRASKETQYF.

In regard to this clonotype: A much more abundant neighbour one base away suggests this may be a read error. The chain couples TRBV7-8 to TRBJ2-5, with 8 bases identical to TRBD1. The J call may be faulty, since TRBJ2-7 better matches the DNA end. Germline loops: CDR1 SGHVS, CDR2 FQNEAQ. There are 15 residues in the CDR3. The CDR3 protein is CASSLKDRVLCEQYF. DNA for the CDR3: TGTGCCAGCAGCTTAAAGGACAGGGTTTTATGCGAGCAGTACTTC.